This T cell receptor beta chain originates from a study of blood T cells in healthy people across ages. In its sample, this clonotype was seen a few times. Trimming removed 0 bases at V and 0 bases at J, with 10 bases between. The CDR3 sequence is 15 residues long. Germline V gene data show CDR1 as SGDLS and CDR2 as YYNGEE. A second PCR, run for roughly 6 to 11 cycles, used a sample-barcoded 5' primer plus a J-beta primer mix. TCRdb used MiXCR to reprocess the 5' RACE reads, holding one entry per CDR3 protein. The sample contains over 1.5 million distinct CDR3 sequences, approximately 50% of which appear only once.

This clonotype originated in a woman in her thirties or forties in good health. The chain has TRBV9 and TRBJ2-7, with D possibly TRBD1 on 6 matching bases. Sequencing was performed on blood. The CDR3 region has the DNA TGTGCCAGCAGCGTAGGGGGGCCGAGCTCCTACGAGCAGTACTTC. Translated: CASSVGGPSSYEQYF.